This TCR beta chain was sequenced during a study of blood T cell repertoires in COVID-19. Profiled with immunoSEQ multiplex PCR; TCRdb holds only in-frame clones, not every one. The profile shows under 250,000 clones, about four fifths of them singletons. The study assigned cohorts using participant-reported clinical history. Each exposed participant met a COVID-19 case in the 2 weeks preceding study entry. Germline-derived CDR1 and CDR2 are KGHSH and LQKENI. V was cut by 6 bases and J by 1 base, with 15 bases left in between. CDR3 length equals 15 residues. This sequence originates from a woman between 50 and 59 years old who had been exposed to COVID-19. J is TRBJ1-1 and V is TRBV18; weak D call: TRBD1 (5 bases). Material: PBMCs or T cells enriched from blood (not recorded which). CDR3 region: CASSRYTQGNTEAFF. CDR3 coding DNA: TGTGCCAGCTCTCGCTACACCCAGGGGAACACTGAAGCTTTCTTT.